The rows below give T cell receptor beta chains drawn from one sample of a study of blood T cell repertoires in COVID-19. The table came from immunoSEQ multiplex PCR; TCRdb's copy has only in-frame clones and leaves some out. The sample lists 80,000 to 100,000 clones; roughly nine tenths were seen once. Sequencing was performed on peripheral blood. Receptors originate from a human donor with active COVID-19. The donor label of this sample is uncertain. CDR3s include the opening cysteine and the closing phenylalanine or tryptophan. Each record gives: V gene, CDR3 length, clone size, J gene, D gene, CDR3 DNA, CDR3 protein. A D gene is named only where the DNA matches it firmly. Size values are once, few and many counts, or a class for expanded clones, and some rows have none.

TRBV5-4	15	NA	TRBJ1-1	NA	TGTGCCAGCAGCTTGGGACAGTACATGAACACTGAAGCTTTCTTT	CASSLGQYMNTEAFF
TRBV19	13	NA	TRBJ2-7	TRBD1	TGTGCCAGTACCCGCGGACAGGGGTTCGAGCAGTACTTC	CASTRGQGFEQYF
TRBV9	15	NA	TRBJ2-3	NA	TGTGCCAGCAGCGTAACAACAATTAGCACAGATACGCAGTATTTT	CASSVTTISTDTQYF
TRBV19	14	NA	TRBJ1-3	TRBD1	TGTGCCAGTAGTATCAGGGGGTCTGGAAACACCATATATTTT	CASSIRGSGNTIYF
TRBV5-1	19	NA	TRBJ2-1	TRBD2	TGCGCCAGCAGCTCCCCGGGGGGTGCAGGCTACAGCTCCTACAATGAGCAGTTCTTC	CASSSPGGAGYSSYNEQFF
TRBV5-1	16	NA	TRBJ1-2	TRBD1	TGCGCCAGCAGCTTGTACTTAGGACAGGGAGAAAATGGCTACACCTTC	CASSLYLGQGENGYTF
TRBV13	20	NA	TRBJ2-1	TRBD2	TGTGCCAGCAGCTTAGGGGATCTAGCGGGGGGCCTAAGCTCCTACAATGAGCAGTTCTTC	CASSLGDLAGGLSSYNEQFF
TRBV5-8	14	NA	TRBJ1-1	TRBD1	TGTGCCAGCAGCCGTACAGGGGTGAACACTGAAGCTTTCTTT	CASSRTGVNTEAFF
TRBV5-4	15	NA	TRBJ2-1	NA	TGTGCCAGCAGCCCCATCTCATCGGTAGGGGATGAGCAGTTCTTC	CASSPISSVGDEQFF
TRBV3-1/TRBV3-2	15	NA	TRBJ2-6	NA	TGTGCCAGCAGCCCCCGGTTGTCTGGGGCCAACGTCCTGACTTTC	CASSPRLSGANVLTF
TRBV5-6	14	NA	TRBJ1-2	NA	TGTGCCAGCAGTCCGGGCAGGGGTGACTATGGCTACACCTTC	CASSPGRGDYGYTF
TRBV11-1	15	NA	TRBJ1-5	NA	TGTGCCAGCGATAGGACACACAATAGCAATCAGCCCCAGCATTTT	CASDRTHNSNQPQHF
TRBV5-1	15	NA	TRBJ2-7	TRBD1	TGCGCCAGCAGCGACTCGGACAGGGGTTCCTACGAGCAGTACTTC	CASSDSDRGSYEQYF
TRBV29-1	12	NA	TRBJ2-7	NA	TGCAGCGTTGGGACTGGGGCCTACGAGCAGTACTTC	CSVGTGAYEQYF
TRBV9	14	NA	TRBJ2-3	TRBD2	TGTGCCAGCGGGGGGGAGGTAGGCACAGATACGCAGTATTTT	CASGGEVGTDTQYF
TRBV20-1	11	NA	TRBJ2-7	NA	TGCAGTACTCGACTAGTTGGCGAGCAGTACTTC	CSTRLVGEQYF
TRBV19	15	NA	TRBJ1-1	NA	TGTGCCAGTAGTATCCCGACAGGAGAGAACACTGAAGCTTTCTTT	CASSIPTGENTEAFF
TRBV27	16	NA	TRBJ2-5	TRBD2	TGTGCCAGCAGTACCCGACTAGCGGGGGGCCCGGAGACCCAGTACTTC	CASSTRLAGGPETQYF
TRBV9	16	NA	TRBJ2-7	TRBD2	TGTGCCAGCAGCGTAGGCGGGGGGCCCCCCTCCTACGAGCAGTACTTC	CASSVGGGPPSYEQYF
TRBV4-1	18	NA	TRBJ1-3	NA	TGCGCCAGCAGCCCGTACCCTGGTTTGGCGGGATCTGGAAACACCATATATTTT	CASSPYPGLAGSGNTIYF
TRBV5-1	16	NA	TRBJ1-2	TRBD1	TGCGCCAGCAGCTCAACACCGGGACAGGCTTTCTATGGCTACACCTTC	CASSSTPGQAFYGYTF
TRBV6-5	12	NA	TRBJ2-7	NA	TGTGCCAGCAAGGGGGGGCCCTACGAGCAGTACTTC	CASKGGPYEQYF
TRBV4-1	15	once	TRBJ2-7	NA	TGCGCCAGCAGCCAAGATCGGGGGGCGCTGTACGAGCAGTACTTC	CASSQDRGALYEQYF
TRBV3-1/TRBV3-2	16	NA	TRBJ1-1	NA	TGTGCCAGCAGCCAATTCTATCAGGGAACAAACACTGAAGCTTTCTTT	CASSQFYQGTNTEAFF
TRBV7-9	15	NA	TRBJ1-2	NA	TGTGCCAGCAGCCTCGGGGTAACCGAGAACTATGGCTACACCTTC	CASSLGVTENYGYTF
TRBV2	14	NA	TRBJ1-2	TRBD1	TGTGCCTCAAAGTCCGGGACAGTGAACTATGGCTACACCTTC	CASKSGTVNYGYTF
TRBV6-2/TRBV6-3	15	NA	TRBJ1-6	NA	TGTGCCAGCAGTTACTCTACGAGGGTAGGTTCACCCCTCCACTTT	CASSYSTRVGSPLHF
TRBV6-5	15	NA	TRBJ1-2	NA	TGTGCCAGCAGGACCGGGGTAGCCGCGGAGTATGGCTACACCTTC	CASRTGVAAEYGYTF
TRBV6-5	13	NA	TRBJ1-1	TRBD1	TGTGCCAGCCGACCGCCAGGGGGCACTGAAGCTTTCTTT	CASRPPGGTEAFF
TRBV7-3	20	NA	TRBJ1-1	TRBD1	TGTGCCAGCAGCTTACCCACCCAGGGACAGGGTCGAGGTCTCAACACTGAAGCTTTCTTT	CASSLPTQGQGRGLNTEAFF
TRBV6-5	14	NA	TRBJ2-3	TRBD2	TGTGCCAGCACCAAAAAGGCGGGGGTCGATACGCAGTATTTT	CASTKKAGVDTQYF
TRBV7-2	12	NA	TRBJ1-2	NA	TGTGCCAGCAGCTTACGAGCTTATGGCTACACCTTC	CASSLRAYGYTF
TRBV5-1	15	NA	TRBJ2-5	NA	TGCGCCAGCAGCTGGGGAGGAGGTGATCAAGAGACCCAGTACTTC	CASSWGGGDQETQYF
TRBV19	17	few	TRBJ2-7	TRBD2	TGTGCCAGACCATCCAGGGTAGCGGGGGGCTTCTCCTACGAGCAGTACTTC	CARPSRVAGGFSYEQYF
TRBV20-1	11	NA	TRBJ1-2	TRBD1	TGCAGAGTAACGGGACAGGGGGCGAACACCTTC	CRVTGQGANTF
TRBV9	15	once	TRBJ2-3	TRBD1	TGTGCCAGCAGCGCTTCCGGGACAGGGGAAGATACGCAGTATTTT	CASSASGTGEDTQYF
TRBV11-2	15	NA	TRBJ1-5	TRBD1	TGTGCCAGCAGCCTCACAGGGGGCGCGGGTCAGCCCCAGCATTTT	CASSLTGGAGQPQHF
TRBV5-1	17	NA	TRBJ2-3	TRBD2	TGCGCCAGCAGCCCGACCCTCACTAGCGGGGGGGCCGATACGCAGTATTTT	CASSPTLTSGGADTQYF
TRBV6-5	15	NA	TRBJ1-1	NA	NA	CASSSSGIPNTEAFF
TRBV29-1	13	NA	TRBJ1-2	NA	TGCAGCGTTGAAGATCTTGTCTCCTCTGGCTACACCTTC	CSVEDLVSSGYTF
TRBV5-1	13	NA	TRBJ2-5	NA	TGCGCCAGCGGGAGGGGGTCTGGGGAGACCCAGTACTTC	CASGRGSGETQYF
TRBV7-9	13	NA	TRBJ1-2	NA	TGTGCCAGCAGCTCAGGGTCTCGGTATGGCTACACCTTC	CASSSGSRYGYTF
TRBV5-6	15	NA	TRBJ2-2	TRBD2	TGTGCCAGCAGCTCGGCGGGGGGGCCCGGCGGGGAGCTGTTTTTT	CASSSAGGPGGELFF
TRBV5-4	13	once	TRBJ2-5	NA	TGTGCCAGCAGCTTACATAATCAAGAGACCCAGTACTTC	CASSLHNQETQYF
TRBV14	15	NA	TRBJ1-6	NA	TGTGCCAGCAGCCTGCCCCCCGGGGAGAATTCACCCCTCCACTTT	CASSLPPGENSPLHF